These 13 T cell receptor beta chains came from one sample sequenced in a study of early T cells in non-severe SARS-CoV-2 infection. One entry per CDR3 protein results from TCRdb running MiXCR on the 5' RACE reads. This table holds about 48,000 distinct CDR3 sequences, 6.2% found once. Sequences were derived from whole blood, sampled at baseline. These receptors were taken from an adult who was a healthcare worker with PCR-confirmed SARS-CoV-2 infection or an uninfected control (not recorded which).

In its sample, this clonotype was seen many times. The V gene is TRBV12-3 or TRBV12-4, the J gene TRBJ1-5, with D possibly being TRBD1 (6 bases). Trimming cost V 4 bases and J 2 bases, with 12 bases left between them. This CDR3 region has 15 residues. The DNA for the CDR3 is TGTGCCAGCAGTTCCCTTAACAGGGGCAATCAGCCCCAGCATTTT. This gives the protein CASSSLNRGNQPQHF.

The chain has TRBV20-1 and TRBJ2-7, with D possibly TRBD2 on 5 matching bases. V was pared by 1 base and J by 1 base, with 14 bases between. Germline CDR1 and CDR2: DFQATT and SNEGSKA (reference sequence). CDR3 size: 15 residues. DNA of the CDR3: TGCAGTGCTAGAGGGACTCTACGATCTTCCTACGAGCAGTACTTC. The encoded protein is CSARGTLRSSYEQYF.

The genes are TRBV3-1 and TRBJ2-4; D not resolved. The V and J ends lost 0 bases and 0 bases respectively, with 12 bases between them. Looked up from germline, CDR1 is LGHDT and CDR2 is YNNKEL (reference sequence). The CDR3 runs 17 residues. The CDR3 here is CASSQDLSSLAKNIQYF. The CDR3 DNA reads as TGTGCCAGCAGCCAAGACCTGTCCTCCCTAGCCAAAAACATTCAGTACTTC.

This clonotype was recorded many times. CDR3 loop: CASSLVGHTDTQYF. The CDR3 nucleotides read TGTGCCAGCAGCTTAGTAGGGCACACAGATACGCAGTATTTT. The chain combines TRBV7-8 with TRBJ2-3; the D is unclear. CDR1 and CDR2 (germline): SGHVS, FQNEAQ. This CDR3 is 14 amino acids long. Trimming took 1 base from V and 2 from J, leaving 7 bases between them.

This clonotype was found many times. J is TRBJ2-4 and V is TRBV29-1; maybe TRBD1 (6 bases). The CDR3 length is 17 residues. Germline V lookup: CDR1 SQVTM, CDR2 ANQGSEA. The germline V and J ends were trimmed by 6 bases and 0 bases, with 21 bases remaining between them. This CDR3 reads CSVLTGSPLLAKNIQYF. The CDR3 DNA sequence: TGCAGCGTGCTGACAGGTTCCCCCCTTTTAGCCAAAAACATTCAGTACTTC. Full variable domain (missing parts from reference TRBV29-1 and TRBJ2-4): SAVISQKPSRDICQRGTSLTIQCQVDSQVTMMFWYRQQPGQSLTLIATANQGSEATYESGFVIDKFPISRPNLTFSTLTVSNMSPEDSSIYLCSVLTGSPLLAKNIQYFGAGTRLSVL.

Many counts were recorded for this clonotype. The chain uses TRBV29-1 and TRBJ2-3, with 7 bases lining up with TRBD1. Germline CDR1 SQVTM, CDR2 ANQGSEA. V trimming: 4 bases; J trimming: 2 bases; junction bases outside the gene matches: 3. The CDR3 runs to 13 residues. The CDR3 here is CSVAGQYTDTQYF. CDR3 sequence (DNA): TGCAGCGTTGCGGGACAGTACACAGATACGCAGTATTTT.

This chain links TRBV12-3 or TRBV12-4 with TRBJ2-1, with 9 positions matching TRBD2. V was pared by 6 bases and J by 2 bases, with 2 bases of the junction left unmatched. This CDR3 contains 14 residues. CDR3 in amino acids: CASRTSGPYNEQFF. The CDR3 DNA is TGTGCCAGCAGGACTAGCGGACCCTACAATGAGCAGTTCTTC.

This clonotype has at least ten counts. The genes are TRBV7-8 and TRBJ2-3, with TRBD2 matching over 10 bases. This CDR3 is built from 16 residues. The V and J ends lost 1 base and 9 bases, in that order; junction bases with no gene match: 10. Germline values: CDR1 SGHVS, CDR2 FQNEAQ. The CDR3 DNA is TGTGCCAGCAGCTTAGTTTCCCTAGCGGGAGCGGGGACGCAGTATTTT. Translation: CASSLVSLAGAGTQYF.

The chain employs TRBV12-5 and TRBJ1-1; 9 nucleotides line up with TRBD1. Unmatched junction bases numbered 2, after V lost 5 bases and J lost 1 base. Germline V CDR1 and CDR2: LGHNT, FRNRAP. The CDR3 extends over 14 amino acids. The DNA for the CDR3 is TGTGCTAGTGGTCCGGACAGGGGGAACACTGAAGCTTTCTTT. Protein product: CASGPDRGNTEAFF.

This clonotype was recorded at least ten times. The rearrangement links TRBV29-1 to TRBJ2-1; D call uncertain. This CDR3 has 12 residues. With 6 bases removed from V and 7 bases from J, the gap between germline ends came to 13 bases. CDR1 SQVTM and CDR2 ANQGSEA come from the germline V gene. The CDR3 sequence is CSVQAYQNEQFF. CDR3 sequence (DNA): TGCAGCGTACAAGCATACCAAAATGAGCAGTTCTTC.

This clonotype appeared many times. The chain employs TRBV6-2 or TRBV6-3 and TRBJ2-7; D gene ambiguous. The V end was cut by 6 bases, the J end by 0 bases, with 21 bases between. Germline V gene sequence: CDR1 MNHEY, CDR2 SVGEGT. This CDR3 has 17 amino acids. The chain's CDR3 is CASSGHYKQPSSYEQYF. Here the CDR3 DNA reads TGTGCCAGCAGCGGCCACTATAAACAGCCTTCCTCCTACGAGCAGTACTTC.

This clonotype appeared a few times. This rearrangement joins TRBV7-2 to TRBJ2-6; D is undetermined. The germline gives CDR1 SGHTA, CDR2 FQGNSA. This CDR3 comprises 15 residues. Deletions cut 2 bases from V and 0 bases from J, with 5 bases between. CDR3 nucleotide sequence: TGTGCCAGCAGCTTAACTTTCTCTGGGGCCAACGTCCTGACTTTC. As protein: CASSLTFSGANVLTF.

This clonotype was seen more than once but under ten times. This rearrangement joins TRBV7-8 to TRBJ2-1; TRBD1 matches 10 bases. This CDR3 region has 16 residues. Germline loops: CDR1 SGHVS, CDR2 FQNEAQ. V was clipped by 2 bases and J by 6 bases; unmatched bases: 7. The CDR3 sequence is CASSLNRRQGANEQFF. The DNA for the CDR3 is TGTGCCAGCAGCTTAAATAGGAGACAGGGGGCCAATGAGCAGTTCTTC.